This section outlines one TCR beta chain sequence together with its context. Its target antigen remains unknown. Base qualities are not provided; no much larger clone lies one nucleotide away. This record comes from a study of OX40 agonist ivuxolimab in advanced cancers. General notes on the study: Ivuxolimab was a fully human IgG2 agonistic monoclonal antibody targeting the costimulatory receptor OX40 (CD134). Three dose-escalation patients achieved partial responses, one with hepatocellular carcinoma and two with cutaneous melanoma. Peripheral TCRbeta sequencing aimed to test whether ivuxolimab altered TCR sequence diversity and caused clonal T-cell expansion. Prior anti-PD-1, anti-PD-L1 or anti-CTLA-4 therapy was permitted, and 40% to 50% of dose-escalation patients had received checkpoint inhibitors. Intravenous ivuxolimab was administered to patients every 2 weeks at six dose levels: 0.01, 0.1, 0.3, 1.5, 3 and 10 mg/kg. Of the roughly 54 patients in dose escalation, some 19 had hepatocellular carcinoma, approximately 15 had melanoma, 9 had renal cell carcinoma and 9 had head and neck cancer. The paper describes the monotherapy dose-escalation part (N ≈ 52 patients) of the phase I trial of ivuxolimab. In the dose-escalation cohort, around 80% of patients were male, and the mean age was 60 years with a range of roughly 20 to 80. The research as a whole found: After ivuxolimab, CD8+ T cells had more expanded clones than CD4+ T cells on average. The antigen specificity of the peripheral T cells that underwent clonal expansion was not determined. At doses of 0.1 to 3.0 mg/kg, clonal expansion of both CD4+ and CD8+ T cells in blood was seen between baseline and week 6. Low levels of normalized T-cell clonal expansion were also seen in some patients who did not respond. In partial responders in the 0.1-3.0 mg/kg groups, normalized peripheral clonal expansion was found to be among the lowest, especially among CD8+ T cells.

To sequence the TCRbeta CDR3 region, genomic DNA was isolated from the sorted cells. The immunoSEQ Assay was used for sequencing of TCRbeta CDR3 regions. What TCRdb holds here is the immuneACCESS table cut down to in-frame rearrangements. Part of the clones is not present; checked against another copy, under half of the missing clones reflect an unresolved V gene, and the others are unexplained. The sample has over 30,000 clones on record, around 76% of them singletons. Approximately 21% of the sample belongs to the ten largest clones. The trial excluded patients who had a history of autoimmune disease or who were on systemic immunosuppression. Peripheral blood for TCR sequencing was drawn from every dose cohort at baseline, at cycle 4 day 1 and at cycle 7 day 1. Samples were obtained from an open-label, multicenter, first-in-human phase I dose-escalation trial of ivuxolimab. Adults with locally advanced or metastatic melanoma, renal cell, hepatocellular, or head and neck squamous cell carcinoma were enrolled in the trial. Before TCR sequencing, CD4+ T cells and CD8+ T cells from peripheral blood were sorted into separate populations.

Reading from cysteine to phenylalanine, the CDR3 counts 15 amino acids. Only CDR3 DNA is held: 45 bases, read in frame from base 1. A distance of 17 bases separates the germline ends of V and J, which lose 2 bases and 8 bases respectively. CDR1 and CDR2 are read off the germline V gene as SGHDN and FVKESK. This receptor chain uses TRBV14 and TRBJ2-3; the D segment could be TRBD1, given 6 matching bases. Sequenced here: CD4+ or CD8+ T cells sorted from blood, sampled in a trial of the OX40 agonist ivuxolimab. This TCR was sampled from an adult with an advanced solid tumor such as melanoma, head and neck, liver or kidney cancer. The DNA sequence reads TGTGCCAGCAGCCAATTACAGGGACCCGGTGGTACGCAGTATTTT. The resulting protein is CASSQLQGPGGTQYF.